The clone carrying this T cell receptor (beta chain) was counted once. Its ends do not fully match the called genes, so a read error is possible. This specimen belongs to a study of blood T cell repertoires in COVID-19. Study background: From T cells, B-cell-depleted T cells, or PBMCs came the material, which was cDNA or gDNA.

One Seattle source followed patients from active infection through their disease course. Original data processing: Nucleated cell number was recorded as an estimate derived from reference gene primer amplification. Data came from immunoSEQ multiplex PCR; TCRdb stores just in-frame clones and leaves some out. The V and J calls and the clone size are those of that table, but D and trimming were determined from the DNA. Among some 200,000 clones, approximately 85% were seen once, and the ten largest hold about 2.4%. Per germline, CDR1 LGHNA and CDR2 YSLEER. The CDR3 covers 13 residues. This chain connects TRBV4-3 to TRBJ2-1; TRBD2 agrees at 10 bases. The TCR comes from an older woman with COVID-19, enrolled during active disease. Sequencing used peripheral blood. In DNA form, the CDR3 reads TGCGCCAGCAGCCAAGACGGTAGCGGGAGGCCTATCTTC. As protein: CASSQDGSGRPIF.